These T cell receptor beta chains were read from a single sample in a study of CD8+ T cells in alopecia areata. Here immunoSEQ multiplex PCR was the method, and the copy in TCRdb shows in-frame clones only, minus some. This table has more than 11,000 clones, over 50% appearing once. The sequenced sample consisted of CD4+ Tregs sorted from blood. The source of these receptors is a human donor with alopecia areata. Both conserved end residues are part of each CDR3. The order of the fields is D gene, CDR3 length, V gene, clone size, J gene, CDR3 DNA, CDR3 protein. D genes are given only for firm matches. For some rows the clone size is stated as once, few or many, or as a class when expanded; others skip it.

-	15	TRBV25-1	-	TRBJ2-1	TGTGCCAGCAGCGCGGGGGCTCTCCTTTACAATGAGCAGTTCTTC	CASSAGALLYNEQFF
-	15	TRBV5-6	few	TRBJ2-3	TGTGCCAGCAGCTTGGAACAGGGTTGGACAGATACGCAGTATTTT	CASSLEQGWTDTQYF
TRBD1	16	TRBV4-1	once	TRBJ1-2	TGCGCCAGCAGCCAAGGGACAGGGGCGTATAACTATGGCTACACCTTC	CASSQGTGAYNYGYTF
-	13	TRBV11-2	-	TRBJ1-5	TGTGCCAGCAGCTCGAGACCCGACCAGCCCCAGCATTTT	CASSSRPDQPQHF
-	15	TRBV28	-	TRBJ2-7	TGTGCCAGCAGTTTGGAGAAAGGGACATCCTACGAGCAGTACTTC	CASSLEKGTSYEQYF
TRBD2	14	TRBV6-1	-	TRBJ2-5	TGTGCCAGCAGCGAACTAGCGGGAGGGCCTAAGCAGTACTTC	CASSELAGGPKQYF
TRBD2	15	TRBV5-6	once	TRBJ2-7	TGTGCCAGCAGCTTTGTTACGGCGGGAGGTCTCGGACAGTACTTC	CASSFVTAGGLGQYF
TRBD1	14	TRBV7-2	few	TRBJ1-1	TGTGCCAGCAGGCTCCAGGGGGCGGGCACTGAAGCTTTCTTT	CASRLQGAGTEAFF
-	15	TRBV27	-	TRBJ1-2	TGTGCCAGCAGTTACTATTCGGACAGCAACTATGGCTACACCTTC	CASSYYSDSNYGYTF
-	14	TRBV5-1	-	TRBJ2-1	TGCGCCAGCAGCTTGACAGCTGTACGGAATGAGCAGTTCTTC	CASSLTAVRNEQFF
-	15	TRBV5-1	-	TRBJ2-6	TGCGCCAGCAGCTTGGTCAGGGCCGGGTCCAACGTCCTGACTTTC	CASSLVRAGSNVLTF
-	15	TRBV11-2	-	TRBJ2-2	TGTGCCAGCAGCTTCGGCTTCGCGAACACCGGGGAGCTGTTTTTT	CASSFGFANTGELFF
-	10	TRBV6-1	-	TRBJ1-2	TGTGCCACCGGACAGTTTGGCTACACCTTC	CATGQFGYTF
-	12	TRBV4-1	-	TRBJ1-2	TGCGCCAGCAGCCAAGAAGGAATTGCCTACACCTTC	CASSQEGIAYTF
TRBD2	16	TRBV4-2	medium-sized	TRBJ2-3	TGTGCCAGCAGCCAGATAGCGGGAGTAAGTACAGATACGCAGTATTTT	CASSQIAGVSTDTQYF
-	13	TRBV6-5	medium-sized	TRBJ2-2	TGTGCCAGCAGCCCCTGGAACACCGGGGAGCTGTTTTTT	CASSPWNTGELFF
-	15	TRBV5-1	-	TRBJ1-2	TGCGCCAGCAGCTTGGGACAGAGAAATAACTATGGCTACACCTTC	CASSLGQRNNYGYTF
-	13	TRBV5-1	-	TRBJ1-2	TGCGCCAGCAGCTTGCCGGAGGGACGTGGCTACACCTTC	CASSLPEGRGYTF
TRBD1	14	TRBV29-1	-	TRBJ2-1	TGCAGCGTTGGTTGGCAGGGGGCAGGCAATGAGCAGTTCTTC	CSVGWQGAGNEQFF
TRBD1	15	TRBV28	few	TRBJ1-2	TGTGCCAGCAGTCAATCAGGGGGCTACCTCTATGGCTACACCTTC	CASSQSGGYLYGYTF
-	13	TRBV7-9	-	TRBJ1-5	TGTGCCAGCAGCTTAATGGGGAATCAGCCCCAGCATTTT	CASSLMGNQPQHF
TRBD2	16	TRBV27	once	TRBJ2-2	TGTGCCAGCATTCGTGCGGGAGGTATCAAAAGCGGGGAGCTGTTTTTT	CASIRAGGIKSGELFF
-	15	TRBV5-1	-	TRBJ1-1	TGCGCCAGCAGCCCTATCGGAACTATGAACACTGAAGCTTTCTTT	CASSPIGTMNTEAFF
-	14	TRBV7-8	few	TRBJ2-6	TGTGCCAGCAGAGAGCTCTCTGGGGCCAACGTCCTGACTTTC	CASRELSGANVLTF
-	18	TRBV5-1	-	TRBJ2-6	TGCGCCAGCAGCTTTAGGCAAGTACAGGGCTCTGGGGCCAACGTCCTGACTTTC	CASSFRQVQGSGANVLTF
TRBD1	15	TRBV19	-	TRBJ2-1	TGTGCCAGTAGCCGGACAGGGGGAATTTCCAATGAGCAGTTCTTC	CASSRTGGISNEQFF
-	13	TRBV5-1	-	TRBJ1-1	TGCGCCAGCAGTTTTGGATCGGGGACTGAAGCTTTCTTT	CASSFGSGTEAFF
TRBD2	15	TRBV14	-	TRBJ2-7	TGTGCCAGCAGCACCCGACTAGCGGGAGGCTACGAGCAGTACTTC	CASSTRLAGGYEQYF
-	16	TRBV30	once	TRBJ2-2	TGTGCCTGGAAAAGGAGAGACTTACCAAACACCGGGGAGCTGTTTTTT	CAWKRRDLPNTGELFF
TRBD1	15	TRBV6-6	-	TRBJ1-1	TGTGCCAGCAGTGGACAGGGTGCGAAGAACACTGAAGCTTTCTTT	CASSGQGAKNTEAFF
TRBD2	17	TRBV5-1	-	TRBJ2-7	TGCGCCAGCAGCGCCAAATCGCTAGCGGGACGTTCCTACGAGCAGTACTTC	CASSAKSLAGRSYEQYF
TRBD2	18	TRBV10-3	few	TRBJ2-1	TGTGCCATCAGTGGAACACTAGCGGGAGGCCTTAACTACAATGAGCAGTTCTTC	CAISGTLAGGLNYNEQFF
-	14	TRBV11-3	few	TRBJ2-1	TGTGCCAGCAGCTTAAGGGTTCCTTACAATGAGCAGTTCTTC	CASSLRVPYNEQFF
-	15	TRBV7-3	-	TRBJ2-7	TGTGCCAGCAGCTTAGGCGCGGGCTCGACCTACGAGCAGTACTTC	CASSLGAGSTYEQYF
TRBD2	13	TRBV27	-	TRBJ2-5	TGTGCCAGCAGTTTACCCGGGAGGGGGACCCAGTACTTC	CASSLPGRGTQYF
-	15	TRBV6-1	-	TRBJ2-1	TGTGCCAGCAGTTCCGGGGGAGCGATCCTGGATGAGCAGTTCTTC	CASSSGGAILDEQFF
TRBD2	16	TRBV18	-	TRBJ2-1	TGTGCCAGCTCACTGGCAGCGGGAGGGACCTACAATGAGCAGTTCTTC	CASSLAAGGTYNEQFF
-	14	TRBV7-9	-	TRBJ2-3	TGTGCCAGCAGCTGGATGGGGGCCGCAGATACGCAGTATTTT	CASSWMGAADTQYF
-	11	TRBV30	few	TRBJ1-6	TGTGCCACTGACCAGTCCCATCGTCTCCACTTT	CATDQSHRLHF
-	19	TRBV5-4	-	TRBJ2-4	TGTGCCAGCAGCTTAGTAATGGGCTTCGGGGTTGACTCCAAAAACATTCAGTACTTC	CASSLVMGFGVDSKNIQYF
TRBD2	19	TRBV7-8	-	TRBJ2-2	TGTGCCAGCAGCCCCAGAGCCACTAGCGGGAGTTATGTCACCGGGGAGCTGTTTTTT	CASSPRATSGSYVTGELFF
-	15	TRBV18	once	TRBJ2-1	TGTGCCAGCTCACCTCAGACTAGAAACTCCAATGAGCAGTTCTTC	CASSPQTRNSNEQFF
-	12	TRBV7-9	-	TRBJ2-1	TGTGCCAGCAGCTTTGCCAGCAATGAGCAGTTCTTC	CASSFASNEQFF
TRBD1	19	TRBV15	few	TRBJ2-5	TGTGCCACCAGCAGGGGGAGGAGGGACAGGGTCATCCCACAAGAGACCCAGTACTTC	CATSRGRRDRVIPQETQYF
-	15	TRBV10-3	-	TRBJ2-7	TGTGCCATCAGTGAAATAGCAGCGGCTTCCTACGAGCAGTACTTC	CAISEIAAASYEQYF
-	11	TRBV5-1	-	TRBJ1-2	TGCGCCAGCAGCTTAGAAGCCGGCTACACCTTC	CASSLEAGYTF
-	11	TRBV11-2	-	TRBJ2-7	TGTGCCAGCAGCTTGGTGGGCGAGCAGTACTTC	CASSLVGEQYF
-	15	TRBV14	medium-sized	TRBJ2-5	TGTGCCAGCAGCCTGAGTTGGGGACACCAAGAGACCCAGTACTTC	CASSLSWGHQETQYF
TRBD2	16	TRBV18	-	TRBJ2-3	TGTGCCAGCTCACCACTCGGGACTAGTTACACAGATACGCAGTATTTT	CASSPLGTSYTDTQYF
-	16	TRBV5-1	-	TRBJ2-5	TGCGCCAGCAGCCCTAACCACGGGACCTACCAAGAGACCCAGTACTTC	CASSPNHGTYQETQYF
-	14	TRBV10-1	-	TRBJ2-1	TGCGCCAGCTCCCCCGGGACCCCTACAAGGGAGCAGTTCTTC	CASSPGTPTREQFF
-	11	TRBV5-1	once	TRBJ2-5	TGCGCCAGCAGCTCCCAAGAGACCCAGTACTTC	CASSSQETQYF
-	13	TRBV6-5	-	TRBJ2-4	TGTGCCAGCGTAAAGTCTAATAGGAACATTCAGTACTTC	CASVKSNRNIQYF